Shown below are 21 T cell receptor beta chains from a single sample sequenced in a study of T-cell memory formation after mild COVID-19. A single record per CDR3 protein comes from TCRdb applying MiXCR to the 5' RACE reads. The sample lists 240,000 or so distinct CDR3 sequences, 8% to 10% occurring once. Sequencing was carried out using PBMCs or a T cell subset sorted from them (not recorded which). Every receptor here comes from a man aged 18 to 30 who had mild COVID-19 (a few samples of this study predate the infection). Cell type and time point are not known.

This chain uses TRBV7-2 with TRBJ1-1; D is unresolved. The V end lost 3 bases, the J end lost 11 bases, and 13 bases lay between the germline ends. CDR1 and CDR2 (germline): SGHTA, FQGNSA. The CDR3 runs 12 residues. CDR3 amino acids: CASSLRSFEAFF. The DNA of the CDR3 is TGTGCCAGCAGCTTGAGGAGCTTTGAGGCTTTCTTT.

This clonotype has just a few counts. This chain links TRBV24-1 with TRBJ2-5, with a tentative D call TRBD2 (6 bases). The CDR3 is 17 amino acids. The V gene lost 0 bases and the J gene lost 5 bases, with 18 bases spanning the gap. Germline CDR1 is KGHDR and CDR2 is SFDVKD. CDR3 amino acids: CATSDLIRIFRGETQYF. CDR3 coding DNA: TGTGCCACCAGTGATTTGATCAGAATCTTCCGGGGGGAGACCCAGTACTTC.

The chain couples TRBV7-6 to TRBJ2-2; 8 bases map to TRBD2. CDR1 SGHVS and CDR2 FNYEAQ come from the germline V gene. After removal of 3 bases from V and 4 bases from J, the junction contained 4 bases not matched to a gene. The CDR3 has 15 residues. DNA for the CDR3: TGTGCCAGCAGCTTTACGGGGGGGCCCACCGGGGAGCTGTTTTTT. It codes for CASSFTGGPTGELFF.

This clonotype appeared a few times. V and J are TRBV28 and TRBJ1-1; D gene uncertain. The germline V gene encodes CDR1 MDHEN and CDR2 SYDVKM. V lost 6 bases, J lost 1 base, and 6 bases lay in between. The CDR3 has 12 amino acids. The CDR3 sequence is CASRAPNTEAFF. CDR3 coding DNA: TGTGCCAGCAGGGCTCCGAACACTGAAGCTTTCTTT.

The sample holds a few counts of this clonotype. The J gene is TRBJ2-3, the V gene TRBV10-1; D is unclear. The CDR3 runs 13 residues. CDR1 and CDR2 from the germline V gene are WNHNN and SYGVQD (reference sequence). V was clipped by 6 bases and J by 7 bases, with 14 bases between them. The CDR3 nucleotides read TGCGCCAGCAGCTCAGGACCACCCAATACGCAGTATTTT. Protein: CASSSGPPNTQYF.

The sample holds a few counts of this clonotype. V and J are TRBV5-1 and TRBJ2-7, with 12 positions matching TRBD2. Germline V gives CDR1 SGHRS, CDR2 YFSETQ. V lost 4 bases to trimming and J lost 6 bases; unmatched junction nucleotides: 5. The CDR3 is made up of 14 amino acids. The CDR3 reads CASSLTGLAGEQYF. CDR3 coding DNA: TGCGCCAGCAGCCTTACGGGACTAGCGGGCGAGCAGTACTTC.

In its sample, this clonotype was seen a few times. One junction end does not reproduce the germline sequence, and a read error may be involved. Here the CDR3 DNA reads TGTGCTAGCAGCATCAGACAGGGGGAACAAGAGACCCAGTACTTC. Translating it yields CASSIRQGEQETQYF. The chain links TRBV7-7 to TRBJ2-5; 9 bases fit TRBD1. Looked up from germline, CDR1 is SSHAT and CDR2 is FNYEAQ (reference sequence). This CDR3 contains 15 residues. Complete variable domain (other parts from reference TRBV7-7 and TRBJ2-5): GAGVSQSPRYKVTKRGQDVTLRCDPISSHATLYWYQQALGQGPEFLTYFNYEAQPDKSGLPSDRFSAERPEGSISTLTIQRTEQRDSAMYRCASSIRQGEQETQYFGPGTRLLVL.

This clonotype was counted ten times or more. V and J are TRBV7-9 and TRBJ1-5; no firm D call. CDR3 size: 13 residues. With 1 base removed from V and 7 bases from J, the gap between germline ends came to 8 bases. Germline CDR1 is SEHNR and CDR2 is FQNEAQ (reference sequence). The CDR3 coding sequence is TGTGCCAGCAGCTTAGGGGGATCGCAGCCCCAGCATTTT. It translates to CASSLGGSQPQHF.

This clonotype was detected a few times. The genes are TRBV7-9 and TRBJ1-4; D call uncertain. V was shortened by 8 bases and J by 7 bases, with 17 bases between the two germline ends. Germline V CDR1 and CDR2: SEHNR, FQNEAQ (reference sequence). The CDR3 runs to 14 residues. The CDR3 bases are TGTGCCAGCGCGAAATGGGAGGAGCGTGAAAAACTGTTTTTT. Its translation: CASAKWEEREKLFF.

This clonotype was picked up a small number of times. The chain joins TRBV20-1 to TRBJ1-3; TRBD1 is a possible D gene (6 bases). Germline assignment: CDR1 DFQATT and CDR2 SNEGSKA (reference sequence). The V end was cut by 6 bases, the J end by 0 bases, with 12 bases between. This CDR3 spans 14 amino acids. In nucleotides, the CDR3 is TGCAGTGCATCAGGGGAACCCTCTGGAAACACCATATATTTT. Translation gives CSASGEPSGNTIYF.

The rearrangement links TRBV4-3 to TRBJ2-2, with a tentative D call TRBD2 (6 bases). Germline CDR1 is LGHNA and CDR2 is YSLEER. Trimming cost V 5 bases and J 2 bases, with 21 bases left between them. The CDR3 covers 18 residues. The CDR3 sequence: CASSWEVSRRINTGELFF. The CDR3, as DNA: TGCGCCAGCAGCTGGGAGGTCTCCAGAAGGATTAACACCGGGGAGCTGTTTTTT.

This clonotype was detected ten times or more. The rearrangement uses TRBV5-1 and TRBJ2-7; D not certain. The V end lost 4 bases, the J end lost 7 bases, and 15 bases lay between the germline ends. From germline, CDR1 is SGHRS and CDR2 YFSETQ. CDR3 length equals 13 residues. The CDR3, as DNA: TGCGCCAGCAGCCCCCGGGTAGCTCTGGAGCAGTACTTC. Translated: CASSPRVALEQYF. Complete variable domain (other parts from reference TRBV5-1 and TRBJ2-7): KAGVTQTPRYLIKTRGQQVTLSCSPISGHRSVSWYQQTPGQGLQFLFEYFSETQRNKGNFPGRFSGRQFSNSRSEMNVSTLELGDSALYLCASSPRVALEQYFGPGTRLTVT.

The genes are TRBV6-2 or TRBV6-3 and TRBJ2-7; possibly TRBD2 for D (5 bases). The CDR3 consists of 14 residues. Trimming took off 2 bases at V and 2 bases at J, with 10 bases between the two ends. Germline CDR1 reads MNHEY; CDR2 reads SVGEGT. CDR3 DNA: TGTGCCAGCAGTTACACTAGTGGCGCCTACGAGCAGTACTTC. Amino acid sequence: CASSYTSGAYEQYF.

The rearrangement uses TRBV20-1 and TRBJ1-3; D possibly corresponds to TRBD1 (6 bases). The CDR3 extends over 14 amino acids. The germline V and J ends were trimmed by 6 bases and 11 bases, with 23 bases remaining between them. The germline V gene encodes CDR1 DFQATT and CDR2 SNEGSKA (reference sequence). CDR3 sequence reads: CSATSGHLVGAIYF. CDR3 coding DNA: TGCAGTGCAACATCGGGACACCTGGTTGGAGCCATATATTTT.

The rearrangement joins TRBV28 to TRBJ1-2, with unresolved D. V shed 5 bases and J shed 2 bases, with 12 bases lying between them. In germline, CDR1 is MDHEN, CDR2 SYDVKM. The CDR3 sequence is 14 residues long. The CDR3 protein is CASSLWTGNYGYTF. The CDR3, as DNA: TGTGCCAGCAGTCTCTGGACGGGGAACTATGGCTACACCTTC.

This clonotype was detected only a few times. V usage is TRBV6-5 and J usage is TRBJ1-6; a weak D match, TRBD1 (5 bases). V shed 2 bases and J shed 9 bases, with 17 bases lying between them. From germline, CDR1 is MNHEY and CDR2 SVGAGI. CDR3 length equals 16 residues. The CDR3 protein is CASSYGGLSGASPLHF. In DNA, the CDR3 is TGTGCCAGCAGTTACGGGGGACTCAGCGGTGCTTCACCCCTCCACTTT.

This clonotype was recorded a few times. This chain uses TRBV5-1 with TRBJ2-7; 8 bases match TRBD1. V was pared by 4 bases and J by 7 bases, with 13 bases of the junction left unmatched. The CDR3 consists of 15 residues. Germline V lookup: CDR1 SGHRS, CDR2 YFSETQ. The CDR3 is CASSPRRQGAREQYF. In DNA form, the CDR3 reads TGCGCCAGCAGCCCTAGGCGGCAGGGGGCCCGTGAGCAGTACTTC.

This clonotype was seen only a few times. The chain links TRBV5-5 to TRBJ1-5; D uncertain. Germline-derived CDR1 and CDR2 are SGHKS and YYEKEE (reference sequence). The V end was cut by 0 bases, the J end by 2 bases, with 12 bases between. This CDR3 has 16 amino acids. This CDR3 reads CASSLGPDIGNQPQHF. The DNA of the CDR3 is TGTGCCAGCAGCTTGGGGCCAGACATAGGCAATCAGCCCCAGCATTTT.

The rearrangement uses TRBV12-3 or TRBV12-4 and TRBJ2-3; TRBD2 is a possible D gene (5 bases). CDR3 size: 13 residues. V lost 11 bases to trimming and J lost 0 bases, with 12 bases between them. The DNA for the CDR3 is TGTGCCGAGGCACGGACTAGCACAGATACGCAGTATTTT. Its translation: CAEARTSTDTQYF.

A few counts support this clonotype. V gene TRBV4-1 combines with J gene TRBJ2-1; D is possibly TRBD2 (5 bases). Germline loops: CDR1 MGHRA, CDR2 YSYEKL. V was trimmed by 0 bases and J by 6 bases, leaving 12 bases between them. CDR3 length equals 15 residues. The CDR3 DNA reads as TGCGCCAGCAGCCAAGAAGGCGACGAGGGCAATGAGCAGTTCTTC. Residues: CASSQEGDEGNEQFF.

The V and J genes are TRBV12-3 or TRBV12-4 and TRBJ1-2; D gene unclear. V lost 3 bases, J lost 6 bases, and 8 bases lay in between. This CDR3 contains 12 residues. This CDR3 reads CASSFTANGYTF. The CDR3 DNA sequence: TGTGCCAGCAGTTTCACGGCGAATGGCTACACCTTC.